These 3 T cell receptor beta chains share one sample of origin, sequenced in a study of regulatory T cells in long-lasting Graves disease. For TCR beta, libraries came from iRepertoire HTBI primers and Arm-PCR of CDR3 regions. TCRdb re-derived calls from the multiplex PCR reads in MiXCR, one entry per CDR3 protein. The sample yields 650,000 to 700,000 distinct CDR3 sequences, roughly 30% seen once. Time point reported: persistent/refractory GD, antithyroid drugs over 5 years with positive TRAb. Extracted PBMC RNA gave rise to the TCR library. Specimen: peripheral blood mononuclear cells (PBMCs), collected when the disease was refractory, from a patient treated with antithyroid drugs. These receptor sequences come from a female donor with Graves disease.

V gene TRBV29-1 combines with J gene TRBJ1-1; 8 bases match TRBD1. CDR3 length equals 17 residues. Germline V gives CDR1 SQVTM, CDR2 ANQGSEA. V lost 4 bases to trimming and J lost 2 bases; unmatched junction nucleotides: 15. The CDR3 DNA reads TGCAGCGTTGCTGGAATGAAGACAGGGGCGATAAACACTGAAGCTTTCTTT. Translation: CSVAGMKTGAINTEAFF.

V and J are TRBV20-1 and TRBJ2-7; D is unresolved. The V and J ends lost 6 bases and 3 bases respectively, with 21 bases between them. The CDR3 is made up of 15 amino acids. Per germline, CDR1 DFQATT and CDR2 SNEGSKA (reference sequence). CDR3 coding DNA: TGCAGTGCAACCACATCTATATCTCCTAACTACGAGCAGTACTTC. It yields the protein CSATTSISPNYEQYF.

This chain joins TRBV20-1 and TRBJ2-5; 10 nucleotides match TRBD2. V shed 6 bases, J shed 5 bases, and the junction held 9 bases outside the gene matches. Germline assignment: CDR1 DFQATT and CDR2 SNEGSKA (reference sequence). This CDR3 has 14 amino acids. The CDR3 bases are TGCAGTGCCGTAGCGGGAGGCCCCACTGAGACCCAGTACTTC. Protein: CSAVAGGPTETQYF.